These 30 T cell receptor beta chains originate from one sample sequenced in a study of blood T cell repertoires in COVID-19. This table comes from immunoSEQ multiplex PCR, and its TCRdb copy is limited to in-frame clones, with some not included. This sample yields 200,000 to 250,000 clones, of which over 80% are seen a single time; roughly 6.2% belongs to the top ten. Sequenced sample: PBMCs or T cells enriched from blood (not recorded which). Receptor source: a woman aged 40 to 50 who had recovered from COVID-19.

The V call is TRBV5-1, the J call TRBJ2-1; TRBD2 agrees at 15 bases. This CDR3 comprises 20 residues. The junction had 11 bases not matched to a gene; V was cut back by 4 bases and J by 0 bases. Looked up from germline, CDR1 is SGHRS and CDR2 is YFSETQ. CDR3 coding DNA: TGCGCCAGCAGCCCAACCGGGACTAGCGGGAGGACTAGCTCCTACAATGAGCAGTTCTTC. It yields the protein CASSPTGTSGRTSSYNEQFF.

This chain joins TRBV6-5 and TRBJ2-7; the D gene is possibly TRBD1 (6 bases). V was cut by 6 bases and J by 8 bases, with 14 bases left in between. The CDR3 extends over 12 amino acids. Looked up from germline, CDR1 is MNHEY and CDR2 is SVGAGI. The CDR3: CASSLRWGQQYV. The CDR3 coding sequence is TGTGCCAGCAGCCTTAGGTGGGGGCAGCAGTACGTC.

The chain couples TRBV15 to TRBJ2-2, with a tentative D call TRBD1 (6 bases). Germline loops: CDR1 LNHNV, CDR2 YYDKDF (reference sequence). CDR3 length: 13 residues. With 3 bases removed from V and 6 bases from J, the gap between germline ends came to 8 bases. The CDR3 DNA follows: TGTGCCACCAGCAGCTCAGGGGCCGGGGAGCTGTTTTTT. Translated, it gives CATSSSGAGELFF.

This CDR3 reads CATRDRDNSPLHF. The CDR3 DNA reads TGTGCCACCAGGGACAGAGATAATTCACCCCTCCACTTT. This chain connects TRBV10-3 to TRBJ1-6, with 7 bases aligning to TRBD1. CDR1 is ENHRY, CDR2 SYGVKD, per germline. The CDR3 consists of 13 residues. The J segment lost 5 bases and the V segment lost 10 bases, leaving 5 bases of the junction unmatched.

This chain joins TRBV7-9 and TRBJ2-1; TRBD1 aligns across 9 bases. Germline CDR1 and CDR2: SEHNR and FQNEAQ (reference sequence). Trimming took 3 bases from V and 7 from J; bases not matched to a gene: 7. This CDR3 region has 15 residues. The CDR3, as DNA: TGTGCCAGCAGCTTCGGACAGGGGTACTTGAATGAGCAGTTCTTC. Amino acids: CASSFGQGYLNEQFF.

The chain combines TRBV29-1 with TRBJ2-7, with 9 bases aligning to TRBD2. Germline CDR1 and CDR2: SQVTM and ANQGSEA. CDR3 length equals 13 residues. Trimming at V came to 6 bases and at J to 2 bases, leaving 5 bases not matched to a gene. CDR3: CSVVSGRAYEQYF. The CDR3, as DNA: TGCAGCGTCGTTAGCGGGAGAGCCTACGAGCAGTACTTC.

J is TRBJ1-2 and V is TRBV6-5; 9 positions match TRBD1. Per germline, CDR1 MNHEY and CDR2 SVGAGI. The CDR3 has 15 residues. With V trimmed by 4 bases and J by 0 bases, 3 bases remained unmatched. CDR3 residues: CASSSRDRANYGYTF. The DNA for the CDR3 is TGTGCCAGCAGTTCCCGGGACAGGGCTAACTATGGCTACACCTTC.

This clone was counted once. The V gene is TRBV27, the J gene TRBJ2-1; D uncertain. The germline gives CDR1 MNHEY, CDR2 SMNVEV (reference sequence). The CDR3 loop spans 13 amino acids. V lost 3 bases and J lost 3, with 6 bases in between. The CDR3 protein is CASSFAVYNEQFF. The CDR3 nucleotides read TGTGCCAGCAGTTTTGCAGTCTACAATGAGCAGTTCTTC.

The chain links TRBV3-1 (or the pseudogene TRBV3-2) to TRBJ1-1, with D maybe TRBD1 (5 bases). CDR1 LGHDT and CDR2 YNNKEL come from the germline V gene (reference sequence). V lost 3 bases and J 6 bases, leaving 20 bases between the germline ends. The CDR3 is 16 residues long. The CDR3 spells CASSHDGTSGAAEAFF. CDR3 DNA: TGTGCCAGCAGCCACGACGGGACTAGCGGCGCCGCTGAAGCTTTCTTT.

This clone was detected a few times. The V and J genes are TRBV5-6 and TRBJ2-4; D may be TRBD1 (5 bases). Trimming took 3 bases from V and 1 from J, leaving 14 bases between them. Germline V lookup: CDR1 SGHDT, CDR2 YYEEEE. The CDR3 consists of 16 residues. CDR3 loop: CASSSAGKLAKNIQYF. The CDR3, as DNA: TGTGCCAGCAGCTCTGCAGGGAAATTGGCCAAAAACATTCAGTACTTC. Based on the CDR3 plus reference TRBV5-6 and TRBJ2-4, the full variable domain is DAGVTQSPTHLIKTRGQQVTLRCSPKSGHDTVSWYQQALGQGPQFIFQYYEEEERQRGNFPDRFSGHQFPNYSSELNVNALLLGDSALYLCASSSAGKLAKNIQYFGAGTRLSVL.

The V and J genes are TRBV4-1 and TRBJ2-6; D is uncertain. The germline V and J ends were trimmed by 1 base and 3 bases, with 7 bases remaining between them. Germline-derived CDR1 and CDR2 are MGHRA and YSYEKL. The CDR3 contains 15 residues. The CDR3 DNA is TGCGCCAGCAGCCAAGTCGTCGGTGGGGCCAACGTCCTGACTTTC. Translation gives CASSQVVGGANVLTF.

This clone has only one observation. The rearrangement links TRBV19 to TRBJ1-1, with TRBD1 matching over 11 bases. The CDR3 loop spans 16 amino acids. J lost 5 bases, V lost 7 bases, and 12 bases had no gene match. Per the germline V gene, CDR1 is LNHDA and CDR2 is SQIVND (reference sequence). CDR3 in DNA: TGTGCCAGTACGCCTTCCGGGACAGGGGGATTTACTGAAGCTTTCTTT. It translates to CASTPSGTGGFTEAFF.

V and J are TRBV24-1 and TRBJ2-6, with D possibly matching TRBD1 (5 bases). Germline loops: CDR1 KGHDR, CDR2 SFDVKD. The V end lost 4 bases, the J end lost 4 bases, and 10 bases lay between the germline ends. This CDR3 contains 15 residues. The CDR3 DNA sequence: TGTGCCACCAGTGAGGCAGGGTCAGGGGCCAACGTCCTGACTTTC. It encodes CATSEAGSGANVLTF.

This clone was recorded only once. J is TRBJ2-2 and V is TRBV5-6, with TRBD1 matching 8 bases. Germline CDR1 SGHDT, CDR2 YYEEEE. The CDR3 runs 15 residues. V dropped 0 bases and J dropped 5; count of bases not matched to a gene: 3. CDR3 in amino acids: CASSLDRGWTGELFF. The CDR3 DNA follows: TGTGCCAGCAGCTTGGACAGGGGGTGGACCGGGGAGCTGTTTTTT.

This clone was found once. The genes are TRBV7-3 and TRBJ2-1; weak D call: TRBD2 (6 bases). From germline, CDR1 is SGHTA and CDR2 FQGTGA. Trimming removed 5 bases from V and 5 bases from J, with 13 bases in between. This CDR3 contains 14 residues. The CDR3 here is CASSPTGSNNEQFF. The CDR3, as DNA: TGTGCCAGCAGCCCGACCGGGAGCAACAATGAGCAGTTCTTC.

This clone was observed a handful of times. This chain joins TRBV6-2 or TRBV6-3 and TRBJ2-7, with D possibly being TRBD2 (6 bases). CDR1 MNHEY and CDR2 SVGEGT come from the germline V gene. Trimming pared 5 bases from V and 2 bases from J, leaving 16 bases between. This CDR3 is 15 amino acids long. The CDR3: CASSRRDGSAYEQYV. CDR3 bases: TGTGCCAGCAGTCGAAGGGACGGGAGTGCCTACGAGCAGTACGTC.

The J gene is TRBJ2-1, the V gene TRBV11-3; 13 bases match TRBD2. This CDR3 comprises 18 residues. The V and J ends lost 6 bases and 9 bases, in that order; junction bases with no gene match: 17. Germline V gives CDR1 SGHNT, CDR2 YENEEA. This chain's CDR3 is CASRARRLLAGGPREQFF. CDR3 DNA: TGTGCCAGCAGGGCTCGCAGATTACTAGCGGGAGGGCCCCGTGAGCAGTTCTTC.

The chain recombines TRBV27 with TRBJ2-3, with D perhaps matching TRBD2 (7 bases). Germline CDR1 MNHEY, CDR2 SMNVEV (reference sequence). V lost 7 bases and J 6 bases, leaving 14 bases between the germline ends. The CDR3 has 13 residues. The CDR3 DNA is TGTGCCAGCACCTTTGGGAGGGGGGATACGCAGTATTTT. Its translation: CASTFGRGDTQYF.

The genes are TRBV5-4 and TRBJ2-7, with 7 nucleotides matching TRBD1. Germline V gives CDR1 SGHNT, CDR2 YYREEE (reference sequence). V trimming: 4 bases; J trimming: 3 bases; junction bases outside the gene matches: 4. This CDR3 has 13 amino acids. CDR3 protein: CASSQDRSYEQYF. CDR3 bases: TGTGCCAGCAGCCAGGACAGGAGCTACGAGCAGTACTTC.

This clone appeared a few times. This chain uses TRBV20-1 with TRBJ1-2, with D possibly matching TRBD1 (5 bases). Trimming removed 3 bases from V and 3 bases from J, with 14 bases in between. The CDR3 runs to 14 residues. Germline V lookup: CDR1 DFQATT, CDR2 SNEGSKA (reference sequence). This CDR3 reads CSASIRAKDYGYTF. CDR3 sequence (DNA): TGCAGTGCTAGTATCAGGGCCAAAGACTATGGCTACACCTTC.

For the CDR3, the DNA is TGTGCCAGCAGCGTAGCTACAGTGAACACTGAAGCTTTCTTT. Translating it yields CASSVATVNTEAFF. This rearrangement joins TRBV9 to TRBJ1-1; D is unclear. Germline assignment: CDR1 SGDLS and CDR2 YYNGEE. This CDR3 spans 14 amino acids. V dropped 0 bases and J dropped 0 bases, with 6 bases sitting between them.

This clone has a single count. This rearrangement joins TRBV5-1 to TRBJ1-6; 7 nucleotides line up with TRBD1. The CDR3 is 18 residues long. Germline trimming cut 4 bases from V and 0 bases from J; bases unmatched to any gene: 10. The germline CDR1 and CDR2 sequences are SGHRS and YFSETQ. In nucleotides, the CDR3 is TGCGCCAGCAGCCTGCTACCAAGGGGGCTCTCCTATAATTCACCCCTCCACTTT. The encoded protein is CASSLLPRGLSYNSPLHF.

This clone has only one observation. The genes are TRBV7-2 and TRBJ2-5; 7 bases map to TRBD2. The germline gives CDR1 SGHTA, CDR2 FQGNSA. The CDR3 has 14 residues. With V trimmed by 1 base and J by 5 bases, 4 bases remained unmatched. The CDR3 spells CASSLGREAETQYF. In DNA form, the CDR3 reads TGTGCCAGCAGCTTAGGTCGGGAGGCGGAGACCCAGTACTTC.

V is TRBV7-2 and J is TRBJ2-1, with a possible D match to TRBD1 (5 bases). Germline lookup yields CDR1 SGHTA and CDR2 FQGNSA. V was cut by 7 bases and J by 2 bases, with 9 bases left in between. The CDR3 sequence is 13 residues long. CDR3 region: CASTQVPYNEQFF. The DNA for the CDR3 is TGTGCCAGCACACAGGTTCCCTACAATGAGCAGTTCTTC.

This chain links TRBV7-6 with TRBJ2-7; tentative D call: TRBD2 (6 bases). The germline V and J ends were trimmed by 5 bases and 4 bases, with 12 bases remaining between them. CDR1 is SGHVS and CDR2 is FNYEAQ in the germline V gene. The CDR3 has 13 residues. CDR3 region: CASSPGGDYEQYV. The CDR3 DNA follows: TGTGCCAGCAGCCCCGGAGGGGATTACGAGCAGTACGTC.

V is TRBV7-2 and J is TRBJ1-2; D is uncertain. V lost 0 bases to trimming and J lost 7 bases, with 24 bases between them. Germline V gene lookup returns CDR1 SGHTA and CDR2 FQGNSA. The CDR3 length is 18 residues. The CDR3 DNA follows: TGTGCCAGCAGCTTAGCGTGGTGGGATGGGATAAAAGGGAGTGGCTACACCTTC. Its protein is CASSLAWWDGIKGSGYTF.

The chain links TRBV28 to TRBJ1-5; D might be TRBD1 (5 bases). The germline CDR1 and CDR2 sequences are MDHEN and SYDVKM. The V end was cut by 3 bases, the J end by 0 bases, with 18 bases between. This CDR3 comprises 18 residues. CDR3 region: CASSFLGQERYSNQPQHF. CDR3 bases: TGTGCCAGCAGTTTCCTAGGACAAGAGAGGTATAGCAATCAGCCCCAGCATTTT.

The table lists this clone with a count of one. V is TRBV5-1 and J is TRBJ2-3, with D possibly TRBD1 on 5 matching bases. Germline CDR1 SGHRS, CDR2 YFSETQ. V lost 3 bases and J lost 4, with 12 bases in between. The CDR3 contains 14 residues. CDR3 sequence (DNA): TGCGCCAGCAGCTCGGCTTCGACAGCAGATACGCAGTATTTT. Translation gives CASSSASTADTQYF.

A note on this clone: The same CDR3 is also encoded by other DNA sequences in this sample. The chain recombines TRBV27 with TRBJ2-2; a possible D gene is TRBD2 (5 bases). The V gene lost 2 bases and the J gene lost 6 bases, with 7 bases spanning the gap. Looked up from germline, CDR1 is MNHEY and CDR2 is SMNVEV (reference sequence). This CDR3 has 13 residues. CDR3 residues: CASSLRGSGELFF. The CDR3, as DNA: TGTGCCAGCAGTTTACGGGGTTCCGGGGAGCTGTTTTTT.

This chain uses TRBV6-2 or TRBV6-3 with TRBJ2-1; D remains ambiguous. Germline-derived CDR1 and CDR2 are MNHEY and SVGEGT. Trimming removed 0 bases from V and 4 bases from J, with 13 bases in between. The CDR3 is 16 amino acids. CDR3: CASSYSVDNLYNEQFF. The CDR3 DNA sequence: TGTGCCAGCAGTTACTCCGTAGATAACCTTTACAATGAGCAGTTCTTC.